This TCR beta chain was recorded in a study of cytomegalovirus exposure and HLA in healthy donors. General observations from the study: It was in a later analysis that TCR association rates were seen to vary by HLA locus, highest for DRB1 and lowest for HLA-C. Accurate HLA-A and HLA-B prediction from TCR beta sequences was reported for most subjects. A later analysis found most CMV-associated TCR beta chains apparently HLA-restricted.

There are 16 residues in the CDR3. Germline V gene sequence: CDR1 KGHSH, CDR2 LQKENI. V was clipped by 2 bases and J by 5 bases; unmatched bases: 3. In the PCR, 60 Vbeta and 13 Jbeta primers were used. Profiling relied on immunoSEQ multiplex PCR, and the TCRdb table lists in-frame clones only, not all of them. The repertoire has about 86,000 clones, about two thirds of them found once; the top ten carry around 8.4%. In regard to this clone: Its antigen is not identified.

The receptor was isolated from a man in his sixties in good health and CMV-seronegative. The chain links TRBV18 to TRBJ2-7; 16 positions match TRBD2. Material: PBMCs. The CDR3 sequence: CASSPGTSGGAHEQYF. As DNA, the CDR3 is TGTGCCAGCTCACCAGGGACTAGCGGGGGGGCACACGAGCAGTACTTC.